The following is a T cell receptor (beta chain) sequence with its context. The antigen is unknown. The data are from a study of CD8+ T cells in alopecia areata. General study results and limits: Numerous clones, expanded in lesions, remained in scalp and blood during tofacitinib.

As for treatment: oral pan-JAK inhibitor, 5-10 mg twice daily. Alopecia areata patients gave lesional scalp punch biopsies and peripheral blood samples. Extraction of RNA preceded its reverse transcription into cDNA, which served as the sequencing template. Sequencing used immunoSEQ multiplex PCR; TCRdb keeps in-frame clones, though not all of them. The sample shows some 170,000 clones, 50% to 75% of them seen only once. The CDR3 covers 13 residues. Deletions cut 2 bases from V and 4 bases from J, with 9 bases between. Germline V gives CDR1 SGHRS, CDR2 YFSETQ. This receptor was identified in a human donor with alopecia areata. The starting material was CD4+ T cells sorted from blood, obtained at approximately week 56, from a patient treated with tofacitinib. The chain links TRBV5-1 to TRBJ1-2; D gene uncertain. CDR3 nucleotides: TGCGCCAGCAGCTTCGACGGGAGCTATGGCTACACCTTC. Its protein is CASSFDGSYGYTF.